This T cell receptor (beta chain) was retrieved from a study of blood T cell repertoires in COVID-19. The repertoire was sequenced with immunoSEQ multiplex PCR; TCRdb's copy has only in-frame clones and lacks some. The sample contains about 170,000 clones, just over 90% of which appear only once. Losses at the gene ends were 1 base for V and 1 base for J; bases not matched to a gene: 2. The V gene's germline CDR1 is SEHNR and CDR2 FQNEAQ (reference sequence). The CDR3 contains 15 residues. Sequencing was done on a sample of peripheral blood. This TCR derives from a man aged 18 to 29 with COVID-19, enrolled during active disease. This chain links TRBV7-9 with TRBJ2-7, with 9 bases that match TRBD2. The CDR3 sequence is CASSLVTSGSYEQYF. CDR3 DNA sequence: TGTGCCAGCAGCTTAGTGACTAGCGGATCCTACGAGCAGTACTTC.